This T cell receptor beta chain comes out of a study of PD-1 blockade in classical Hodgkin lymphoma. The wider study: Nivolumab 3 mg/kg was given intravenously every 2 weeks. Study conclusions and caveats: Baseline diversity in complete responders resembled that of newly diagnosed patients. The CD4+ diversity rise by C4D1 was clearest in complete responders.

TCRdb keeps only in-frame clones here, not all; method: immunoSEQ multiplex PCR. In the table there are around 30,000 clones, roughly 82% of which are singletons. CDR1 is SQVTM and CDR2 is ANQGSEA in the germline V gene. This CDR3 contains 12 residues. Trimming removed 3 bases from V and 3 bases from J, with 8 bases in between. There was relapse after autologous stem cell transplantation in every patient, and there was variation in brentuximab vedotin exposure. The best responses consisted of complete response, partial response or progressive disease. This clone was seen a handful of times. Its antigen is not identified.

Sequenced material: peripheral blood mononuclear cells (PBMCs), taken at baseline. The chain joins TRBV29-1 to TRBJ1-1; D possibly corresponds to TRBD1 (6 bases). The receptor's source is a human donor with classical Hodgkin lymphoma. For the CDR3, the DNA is TGCAGCGTTGACAAGGGGGACACTGAAGCTTTCTTT. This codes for CSVDKGDTEAFF.